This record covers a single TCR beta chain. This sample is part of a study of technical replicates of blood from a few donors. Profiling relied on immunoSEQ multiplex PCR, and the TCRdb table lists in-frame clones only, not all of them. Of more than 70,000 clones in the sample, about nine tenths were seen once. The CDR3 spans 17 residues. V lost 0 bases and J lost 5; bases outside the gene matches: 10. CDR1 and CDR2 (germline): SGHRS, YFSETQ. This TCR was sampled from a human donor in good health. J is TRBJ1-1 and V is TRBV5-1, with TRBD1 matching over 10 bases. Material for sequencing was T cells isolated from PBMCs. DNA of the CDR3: TGCGCCAGCAGCTTGGGAAATACCGGGACAGGGGTTACTGAAGCTTTCTTT. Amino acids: CASSLGNTGTGVTEAFF.